This paragraph covers one T cell receptor (beta chain) sequence. The data originate from a study of blood T cell repertoires in COVID-19. Study overall: Some COVID-19 samples were acute and others convalescent; all came from the United States, Italy and Spain. In each case, the material was cDNA or gDNA derived from T cells, B-cell-depleted T cells, or PBMCs.

Per the authors' pipeline: Amplification with reference gene primers provided the estimates of nucleated cell counts. Sequenced by immunoSEQ multiplex PCR; TCRdb stores in-frame clones only, minus some. For V, J and clone size, that table is used; D and trimming come from the DNA. The sample consists of over 85,000 clones, 85% of them appearing once. The CDR3 has 16 amino acids. Germline lookup yields CDR1 LNHDA and CDR2 SQIVND (reference sequence). Deletions cut 6 bases from V and 3 bases from J, with 20 bases between. The chain employs TRBV19 and TRBJ1-2; a weak D match, TRBD1 (6 bases). The source material was peripheral blood. The receptor was derived from a man older than 75 with acute or convalescent COVID-19. In DNA, the CDR3 is TGTGCCAGTAGCGCGGGGGCACAGGGTTTCGACTATGGCTACACCTTC. It is translated as CASSAGAQGFDYGYTF.